These T cell receptor beta chains were read from a single sample in a study of cytomegalovirus exposure and HLA in healthy donors. Assay: immunoSEQ multiplex PCR; the TCRdb copy retains only in-frame clones and omits some. The repertoire holds more than 150,000 clones, with approximately 80% as singletons. Specimen: PBMCs. The receptors here all came from a man between 18 and 35 years old in good health and CMV-seronegative. CDR3s include the opening cysteine and the closing phenylalanine or tryptophan. Fields, in order: V gene, clone size, D gene, J gene, CDR3 protein, CDR3 DNA. The D gene is left open where the match is weak. Clone size is given for some rows only: seen once, a few or many times, or a class if the clone is expanded.

TRBV2,few,.,TRBJ1-2,CASNLRTTTFYYGYTF,TGTGCCAGCAATTTAAGGACAACTACATTTTACTATGGCTACACCTTC
TRBV19,.,.,TRBJ2-4,CASSLEGRGENIQYF,TGTGCCAGTAGTCTCGAGGGCAGGGGGGAAAACATTCAGTACTTC
TRBV14,.,TRBD2,TRBJ2-3,CASSSLGLAGHTDTQYF,TGTGCCAGCAGCTCTCTCGGACTAGCGGGCCACACAGATACGCAGTATTTT
TRBV28,.,.,TRBJ2-3,CASSLWGRGGTDTQYF,TGTGCCAGCAGTTTATGGGGGCGTGGGGGCACAGATACGCAGTATTTT
TRBV7-2,few,TRBD2,TRBJ2-5,CASSSSGGALETQYF,TGTGCCAGCAGCTCTAGCGGGGGGGCGTTGGAGACCCAGTACTTC
TRBV14,.,.,TRBJ2-1,CASSPGWEQFF,TGTGCCAGCAGCCCGGGTTGGGAGCAGTTCTTC
TRBV2,.,.,TRBJ1-1,CASSEGRVNTEAFF,TGTGCCAGCAGTGAAGGCAGGGTGAACACTGAAGCTTTCTTT
TRBV4-1,.,.,TRBJ2-3,CASSQDGRPLVTDTQYF,TGCGCCAGCAGCCAAGATGGTAGACCCCTAGTCACAGATACGCAGTATTTT
TRBV5-1,.,.,TRBJ1-4,CASSVGERSEKLFF,TGCGCCAGCAGCGTCGGGGAAAGGAGTGAAAAACTGTTTTTT
TRBV9,.,.,TRBJ2-3,CASSPKEGSIDTQYF,TGTGCCAGCAGCCCCAAGGAGGGCAGCATTGATACGCAGTATTTT
TRBV7-2,once,TRBD1,TRBJ2-7,CASSRDRAGSEQYF,TGTGCCAGCAGCAGAGACAGGGCCGGTAGCGAGCAGTACTTC
TRBV7-2,few,.,TRBJ2-2,CASSLGGQEELFF,TGTGCCAGCAGCTTAGGGGGGCAGGAGGAGCTGTTTTTT
TRBV5-5,.,.,TRBJ2-1,CASSLASGLISEQFF,TGTGCCAGCAGCTTGGCCTCAGGACTAATATCTGAGCAGTTCTTC
TRBV7-9,.,.,TRBJ1-5,CASSLGPGQPQHF,TGTGCCAGCAGCTTGGGCCCAGGACAGCCCCAGCATTTT
TRBV18,.,.,TRBJ1-6,CASSQRGYNSPLHF,TGTGCCAGCTCCCAGCGGGGCTATAATTCACCCCTCCACTTT
TRBV5-6,.,TRBD1,TRBJ2-5,CASSPGTAQETQYF,TGTGCCAGCAGTCCCGGGACAGCACAAGAGACCCAGTACTTC
TRBV28,.,.,TRBJ2-1,CASRNSVVQFF,TGTGCCAGCAGGAATAGCGTGGTGCAGTTCTTC
TRBV15,.,TRBD1,TRBJ1-3,CATSLDRASGNTIYF,TGTGCCACCAGCCTCGACAGGGCCTCTGGAAACACCATATATTTT
TRBV19,.,TRBD2,TRBJ2-7,CASRVGGGPYEQYF,TGTGCCAGTAGAGTCGGGGGGGGTCCCTACGAGCAGTACTTC
TRBV5-5,.,.,TRBJ2-1,CASSLRITGNEQFF,TGTGCCAGCAGCCTGCGGATTACCGGGAACGAGCAGTTCTTC
TRBV9,once,TRBD2,TRBJ2-5,CASSVGTSGGTQYF,TGTGCCAGCAGCGTTGGGACTAGCGGGGGGACCCAGTACTTC
TRBV4-2,.,.,TRBJ2-7,CASSLATRGNEQYF,TGTGCCAGCAGCCTTGCGACTCGGGGTAACGAGCAGTACTTC
TRBV7-8,.,.,TRBJ1-2,CASSGGWGPGVHGYTF,TGTGCCAGCAGCGGGGGGTGGGGACCCGGGGTTCATGGCTACACCTTC
TRBV19,.,.,TRBJ1-1,CASRAELNTEAFF,TGTGCCAGTAGGGCAGAACTGAACACTGAAGCTTTCTTT
TRBV6-1,.,TRBD2,TRBJ2-7,CASAGGERGYEQYF,TGTGCCAGCGCGGGGGGTGAGCGTGGCTACGAGCAGTACTTC
TRBV10-3,few,TRBD1,TRBJ1-2,CAISESAGTGGTYGYTF,TGTGCCATCAGTGAGTCGGCTGGGACAGGGGGTACCTATGGCTACACCTTC
TRBV28,.,.,TRBJ1-1,CASSPTAGRTEAFF,TGTGCCAGCAGTCCCACGGCAGGGCGCACTGAAGCTTTCTTT
TRBV9,.,.,TRBJ1-5,CASSVTGDRFSNQPQHF,TGTGCCAGCAGCGTAACGGGGGACCGATTTAGCAATCAGCCCCAGCATTTT
TRBV6-5,.,TRBD1,TRBJ2-2,CASSYSPTTGTGELFF,TGTGCCAGCAGTTACTCCCCTACGACAGGGACCGGGGAGCTGTTTTTT
TRBV28,.,.,TRBJ2-3,CASSTPRVDTQYF,TGTGCCAGCAGTACGCCGCGGGTGGATACGCAGTATTTT
TRBV10-3,.,.,TRBJ2-4,CAISGGLAKNIQYF,TGTGCCATTTCAGGGGGGTTAGCCAAAAACATTCAGTACTTC
TRBV9,few,.,TRBJ1-2,CASSVASGGADGYTF,TGTGCCAGCAGCGTAGCTTCGGGGGGCGCGGATGGCTACACCTTC
TRBV14,few,.,TRBJ1-2,CASSLQGGASTYGYTF,TGTGCCAGCAGCCTCCAAGGGGGGGCGTCGACGTATGGCTACACCTTC
TRBV6-6,.,.,TRBJ1-5,CASSYSRGGGNQPQHF,TGTGCCAGCAGTTACTCGAGGGGGGGAGGCAATCAGCCCCAGCATTTT
TRBV30,few,.,TRBJ2-1,CAWREGQYEQFF,TGTGCCTGGAGGGAGGGACAGTATGAGCAGTTCTTC
TRBV30,.,TRBD1,TRBJ1-2,CAWSCSGGCGAYGYTF,TGTGCCTGGAGTTGCTCAGGGGGCTGTGGGGCCTATGGCTACACCTTC
TRBV6-4,.,.,TRBJ1-5,CASSGRDPGVCNQPQHF,TGTGCCAGCAGTGGCAGAGACCCCGGGGTTTGCAATCAGCCCCAGCATTTT
TRBV2,.,.,TRBJ2-5,CASSVKAAGNQETQYF,TGTGCCAGCAGTGTGAAGGCGGCGGGGAACCAAGAGACCCAGTACTTC
TRBV9,.,.,TRBJ2-3,CASSVRPTGLTSTDTQYF,TGTGCCAGCAGCGTCCGCCCGACTGGACTAACTAGCACAGATACGCAGTATTTT
TRBV28,once,TRBD1,TRBJ2-7,CASSSTGTGRSYEQYF,TGTGCCAGCAGTTCCACCGGGACAGGGAGGTCCTACGAGCAGTACTTC
TRBV14,.,TRBD1,TRBJ1-4,CASSQAGGLRLFF,TGTGCCAGCAGCCAAGCAGGGGGATTGAGACTGTTTTTT
TRBV4-2,.,TRBD1,TRBJ1-2,CASSRRPGQGGLSYGYTF,TGTGCCAGCAGCCGGCGCCCAGGACAGGGCGGACTTAGCTATGGCTACACCTTC
TRBV27,.,TRBD1,TRBJ2-7,CASRLTGAPSYEQYF,TGTGCCAGCAGGCTGACAGGGGCACCTTCCTACGAGCAGTACTTC
TRBV19,few,.,TRBJ2-2,CASIPGVGTGELFF,TGTGCCAGTATACCCGGGGTGGGGACCGGGGAGCTGTTTTTT
TRBV7-6,.,TRBD2,TRBJ2-1,CASSLARLAGGGYNEQFF,TGTGCCAGCAGCTTAGCAAGACTAGCGGGAGGGGGGTACAATGAGCAGTTCTTC
TRBV30,once,TRBD1,TRBJ2-7,CAWGEGGDRGHGQYF,TGTGCCTGGGGGGAGGGTGGGGACAGGGGGCATGGGCAGTACTTC
TRBV28,.,.,TRBJ1-3,CASSFGGAGNTIYF,TGTGCCAGCAGTTTCGGAGGGGCCGGAAACACCATATATTTT
TRBV6-5,few,.,TRBJ2-7,CASSYLYEQYF,TGTGCCAGCAGTTACCTCTACGAGCAGTACTTC